These 14 T cell receptor beta chains originate from one sample sequenced in a study of T cell changes during pregnancy in multiple sclerosis. The assay was immunoSEQ multiplex PCR, and TCRdb's table has in-frame clones only and misses some. The repertoire holds about 62,000 clones, with about 92% as singletons. The material was peripheral blood, obtained in the second trimester of pregnancy. These receptor sequences come from a female donor in good health, enrolled as a control in a pregnancy study.

This chain uses TRBV5-6 with TRBJ1-2, with D tentatively TRBD1 (6 bases). The germline V gene has CDR1 SGHDT and CDR2 YYEEEE. The CDR3 consists of 15 residues. V lost 1 base and J lost 5, with 15 bases in between. In DNA, the CDR3 is TGTGCCAGCAGCTTGACCCTCCGGGACACGTATGGCTACACCTTC. Amino acids: CASSLTLRDTYGYTF.

V and J are TRBV10-2 and TRBJ1-2; unclear D gene. With 10 bases removed from V and 2 bases from J, the gap between germline ends came to 11 bases. Germline-derived CDR1 and CDR2 are WSHSY and SAAADI. This CDR3 spans 12 amino acids. The chain's CDR3 is CAIDRGNYGYTF. For the CDR3, the DNA is TGCGCCATCGACCGAGGCAACTATGGCTACACCTTC.

This chain connects TRBV5-1 to TRBJ2-6, with a tentative D call TRBD1 (5 bases). This CDR3 comprises 15 residues. CDR1 is SGHRS, CDR2 YFSETQ, per germline. V lost 3 bases to trimming and J lost 4 bases, with 11 bases between them. The CDR3 reads CASSSRVSGANVLTF. The DNA for the CDR3 is TGCGCCAGCAGCTCCAGGGTCTCCGGGGCCAACGTCCTGACTTTC.

The gene calls are TRBV6-1 and TRBJ2-5; TRBD2 aligns across 11 bases. The V gene's germline CDR1 is MNHNS and CDR2 SASEGT. V shed 9 bases and J 5 bases; nucleotides not matched to a gene: 8. The CDR3 is made up of 14 amino acids. CDR3 sequence: CASTSGSAGETQYF. As DNA, the CDR3 is TGTGCCAGTACTAGCGGGAGCGCTGGGGAGACCCAGTACTTC.

The chain combines TRBV30 with TRBJ1-1, with D possibly being TRBD1 (6 bases). Per the germline V gene, CDR1 is GTSNPN and CDR2 is SVGIG (reference sequence). Trimming stripped 3 bases from V and 1 base from J, with 9 bases between. CDR3 length: 13 amino acids. Here the CDR3 reads CAWSRTANTEAFF. CDR3 DNA sequence: TGTGCCTGGAGCCGGACAGCGAACACTGAAGCTTTCTTT.

The chain uses TRBV5-4 and TRBJ2-3; 8 bases fit TRBD1. J gave up 5 bases and V 4 bases, and 6 bases lay outside the gene matches. This CDR3 is 14 amino acids long. CDR1 and CDR2 (germline): SGHNT, YYREEE (reference sequence). The CDR3 region is CASSRQGAIDTQYF. The CDR3 nucleotides read TGTGCCAGCAGCCGGCAGGGGGCAATAGATACGCAGTATTTT.

The V call is TRBV23-1, the J call TRBJ2-7; D gene unclear. TRBV23-1 falls under the ORF class, with uncertain function. V was clipped by 10 bases and J by 0 bases, with 16 bases between them. The CDR3 runs 14 residues. CDR3 sequence: CATMVHSLSYEQYF. The CDR3 nucleotides are TGCGCCACCATGGTACATAGCCTCTCCTACGAGCAGTACTTC.

The chain joins TRBV5-6 to TRBJ2-7; D unresolved. Trimming shortened V by 5 bases and J by 3 bases, and 18 bases separated the two germline ends. Germline V gene sequence: CDR1 SGHDT, CDR2 YYEEEE. This CDR3 spans 15 amino acids. CDR3 nucleotide sequence: TGTGCCAGCAGTTCTACCCGAGACAACCTCTACGAGCAGTACTTC. Its translation is CASSSTRDNLYEQYF.

This clone has just one count. V gene TRBV6-5 combines with J gene TRBJ1-1; D gene ambiguous. The germline V and J ends were trimmed by 5 bases and 3 bases, with 10 bases remaining between them. The CDR3 consists of 13 residues. CDR1 is MNHEY and CDR2 is SVGAGI in the germline V gene. DNA for the CDR3: TGTGCCAGCAGTGCCAAACGGTACACTGAAGCTTTCTTT. It is translated as CASSAKRYTEAFF.

The rearrangement links TRBV7-2 to TRBJ2-3; the match to TRBD1 covers 8 bases. The length of the CDR3 is 15 residues. The V gene end was trimmed by 3 bases and the J gene end by 1 base; junction bases not matched to a gene: 3. Germline V gene data show CDR1 as SGHTA and CDR2 as FQGNSA. This CDR3 reads CASSLTGAGTDTQYF. The DNA of the CDR3 is TGTGCCAGCAGCTTGACAGGGGCCGGCACAGATACGCAGTATTTT.

About this clone itself: Its ends do not fully match the called genes, so a read error is possible. This chain connects TRBV7-7 to TRBJ2-3; 10 positions match TRBD2. Per the germline V gene, CDR1 is SSHAT and CDR2 is FNYEAQ (reference sequence). The CDR3 has 18 residues. The CDR3 coding sequence is TGTGCTAGCAGCTTAGGAGCGGGGGGGCCTCTAAGCACAGATACGCAGTATTTT. Residues: CASSLGAGGPLSTDTQYF.

V is TRBV6-6 and J is TRBJ2-5; 7 nucleotides agree with TRBD2. The CDR3 totals 14 residues. The ends lost 8 bases at V and 2 bases at J; junction bases unmatched: 8. Germline V gene lookup returns CDR1 MNHNY and CDR2 SVGAGI (reference sequence). The CDR3 protein is CASGEAGRQETQYF. The CDR3 DNA reads as TGTGCCAGCGGAGAAGCGGGGAGACAAGAGACCCAGTACTTC.

The chain uses TRBV13 and TRBJ2-4; no reliable D call. The ends were cut back, 4 bases at V and 4 bases at J, with 11 bases in the middle. The germline V gene has CDR1 PRHDT and CDR2 FYEKMQ (reference sequence). The length of the CDR3 is 14 residues. For the CDR3, the DNA is TGTGCCAGCAGCTCTGACGGAGATAAAAACATTCAGTACTTC. This gives the protein CASSSDGDKNIQYF.

The rearrangement links TRBV10-3 to TRBJ2-5; 7 bases line up with TRBD2. Germline assignment: CDR1 ENHRY and CDR2 SYGVKD. The CDR3 contains 15 residues. V gave up 0 bases and J gave up 5 bases; unmatched junction bases: 6. CDR3 loop: CAISESDGGGETQYF. The CDR3 nucleotides are TGTGCCATCAGTGAGTCGGACGGGGGAGGGGAGACCCAGTACTTC.